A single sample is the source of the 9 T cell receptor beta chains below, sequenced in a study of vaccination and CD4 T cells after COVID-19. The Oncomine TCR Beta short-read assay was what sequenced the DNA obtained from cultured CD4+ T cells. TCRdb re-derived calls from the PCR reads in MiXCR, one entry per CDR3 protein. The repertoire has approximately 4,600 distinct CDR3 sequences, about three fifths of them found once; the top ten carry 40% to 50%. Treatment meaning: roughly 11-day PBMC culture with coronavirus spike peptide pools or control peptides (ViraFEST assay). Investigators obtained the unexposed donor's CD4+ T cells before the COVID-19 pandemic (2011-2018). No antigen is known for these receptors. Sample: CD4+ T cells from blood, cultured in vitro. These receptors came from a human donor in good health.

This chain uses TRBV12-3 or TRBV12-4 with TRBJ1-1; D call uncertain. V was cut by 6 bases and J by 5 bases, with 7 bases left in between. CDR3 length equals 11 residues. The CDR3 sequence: CASSMRTEAFF. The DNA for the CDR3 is TGTGCCAGCAGCATGCGTACTGAAGCTTTCTTT.

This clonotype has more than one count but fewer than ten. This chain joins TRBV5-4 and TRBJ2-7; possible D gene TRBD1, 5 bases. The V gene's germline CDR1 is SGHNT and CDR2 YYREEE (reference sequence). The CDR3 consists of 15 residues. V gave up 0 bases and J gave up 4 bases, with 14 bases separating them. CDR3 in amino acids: CASSLGQGRQYEQYF. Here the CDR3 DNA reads TGTGCCAGCAGCTTGGGTCAGGGCAGGCAGTACGAGCAGTACTTC.

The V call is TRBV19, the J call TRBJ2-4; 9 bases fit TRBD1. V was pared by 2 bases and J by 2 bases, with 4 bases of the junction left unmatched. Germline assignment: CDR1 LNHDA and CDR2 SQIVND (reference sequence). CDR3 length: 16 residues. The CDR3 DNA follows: TGTGCCAGTAGTATATCGGGACAGGGAACCAAAAACATTCAGTACTTC. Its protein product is CASSISGQGTKNIQYF.

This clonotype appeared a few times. This chain's CDR3 is CASSLGLGATQYF. The CDR3 DNA reads as TGTGCCAGCAGCTTGGGACTGGGTGCGACCCAGTACTTC. V and J are TRBV7-7 and TRBJ2-5; D might be TRBD2 (6 bases). The CDR3 sequence is 13 residues long. The V gene lost 3 bases and the J gene lost 7 bases, with 12 bases spanning the gap. Germline CDR1 reads SSHAT; CDR2 reads FNYEAQ (reference sequence).

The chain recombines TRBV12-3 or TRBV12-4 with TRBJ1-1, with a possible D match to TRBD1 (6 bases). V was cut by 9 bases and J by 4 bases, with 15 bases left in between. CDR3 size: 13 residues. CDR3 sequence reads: CASRGGGITEAFF. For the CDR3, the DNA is TGTGCCAGTCGGGGGGGCGGAATCACTGAAGCTTTCTTT.

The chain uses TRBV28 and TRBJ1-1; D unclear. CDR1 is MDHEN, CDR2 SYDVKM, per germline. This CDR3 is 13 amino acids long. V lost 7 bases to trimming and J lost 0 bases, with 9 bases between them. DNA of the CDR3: TGTGCCAGCAAGGGTTTCATGAACACTGAAGCTTTCTTT. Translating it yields CASKGFMNTEAFF.

The CDR3 DNA is TGCAGTGCTCCTCTTCGAGGGACTGGGAGTTATCAGCCCCAGCATTTT. Its translation is CSAPLRGTGSYQPQHF. The chain recombines TRBV20-1 with TRBJ1-5, with a weak D call TRBD1 (5 bases). CDR1 is DFQATT and CDR2 is SNEGSKA in the germline V gene (reference sequence). The CDR3 consists of 16 residues. Trimming pared 5 bases from V and 5 bases from J, leaving 22 bases between.

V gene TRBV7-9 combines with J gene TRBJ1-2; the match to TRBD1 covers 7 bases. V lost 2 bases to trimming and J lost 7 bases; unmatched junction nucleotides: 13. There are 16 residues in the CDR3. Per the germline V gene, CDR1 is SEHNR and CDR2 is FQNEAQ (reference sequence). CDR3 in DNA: TGTGCCAGCAGCTTATCGTCGAGACAGGGCGGAGGTGGCTACACCTTC. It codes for CASSLSSRQGGGGYTF. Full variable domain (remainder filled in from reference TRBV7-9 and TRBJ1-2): DTGVSQNPRHKITKRGQNVTFRCDPISEHNRLYWYRQTLGQGPEFLTYFQNEAQLEKSRLLSDRFSAERPKGSFSTLEIQRTEQGDSAMYLCASSLSSRQGGGGYTFGSGTRLTVV.

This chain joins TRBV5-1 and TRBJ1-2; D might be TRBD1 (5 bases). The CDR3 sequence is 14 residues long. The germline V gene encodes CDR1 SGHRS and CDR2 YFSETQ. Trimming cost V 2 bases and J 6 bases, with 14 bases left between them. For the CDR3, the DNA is TGCGCCAGCAGCTTTGAGGTATTAGGGGATGGCTACACCTTC. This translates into CASSFEVLGDGYTF.